These T cell receptor beta chains were read from a single sample in a study of CD8+CD57+ T cells in acquired aplastic anemia. From the reads, TCRdb called clonotypes with MiXCR, one entry per CDR3 protein. The sample includes fewer than 200,000 distinct CDR3 sequences, just under 65% seen only once; the top ten take about 41%. Material for sequencing was sorted CD4+, CD8+, or CD8+CD57+ T cells (not recorded which) from PBMCs. These receptors were obtained from a human donor in good health. CDR3s leave out the opening cysteine and the closing phenylalanine or tryptophan. Each record gives: V gene, CDR3 protein.

>TRBV7-9
ASSQRLETQY
>TRBV5-1
ASSTTGAGEQF
>TRBV24-1
ATSDSTSGTWSEQF
>TRBV10-2
ASLLGGQETQY
>TRBV4-1
ASSQQTTGSVTEAF
>TRBV24-1
ATSDSVGGQVDEQF
>TRBV7-2
ASSLRGRRYNEQF
>TRBV29-1
SALPPGDRGYT
>TRBV19
ASSMPGLRADTQY
>TRBV10-3
AIRGGGAYGYT
>TRBV20-1
SAHVLQQGMLPYEQY
>TRBV10-3
AITDNSGGYT
>TRBV10-3
AVGGQIGVDQETQY
>TRBV20-1
SARDLGTGGREQY
>TRBV19
ASSIERTEAF
>TRBV25-1
ASSDDGEQY
>TRBV2
ASSRLAGASEQF
>TRBV20-1
SARSGGSGGLEQY
>TRBV24-1
ASSEGQRDSNQPQH
>TRBV6-5
ASSYSGTGVSPLH
>TRBV25-1
ASTEGFADTQY
>TRBV7-2
ASSQGLLAGGSGRTDTQY
>TRBV15
ATSNTGGGKNIQY
>TRBV7-7
ASSPWGGMSAGELF
>TRBV7-8
ASSLVQGSYEQY
>TRBV4-1
ASSRLQGLESPLH
>TRBV15
ATGTSVYNEQF
>TRBV3-1
ASSNTWSPEAF
>TRBV20-1
SAREGFTEAL
>TRBV12-3/TRBV12-4
ASSHGTSGRAKNIQY
>TRBV5-5
ASSILVGSSSYEQY
>TRBV19
ASKTGALEAF
>TRBV12-3/TRBV12-4
ASRPGTYSGNTIY
>TRBV19
ASSIELATGELF
>TRBV2
ASSPRDGPYEQY
>TRBV6-2/TRBV6-3
ASTWDPTSGTEDTQY
>TRBV6-6
ASSYSGTIGSYEQY
>TRBV20-1
SASPFSGGARDEQF
>TRBV5-4
ASSSGQVINTGELF
>TRBV7-3
ASSDDRGLESPSGNTIY
>TRBV2
ASDLAGGATGELF